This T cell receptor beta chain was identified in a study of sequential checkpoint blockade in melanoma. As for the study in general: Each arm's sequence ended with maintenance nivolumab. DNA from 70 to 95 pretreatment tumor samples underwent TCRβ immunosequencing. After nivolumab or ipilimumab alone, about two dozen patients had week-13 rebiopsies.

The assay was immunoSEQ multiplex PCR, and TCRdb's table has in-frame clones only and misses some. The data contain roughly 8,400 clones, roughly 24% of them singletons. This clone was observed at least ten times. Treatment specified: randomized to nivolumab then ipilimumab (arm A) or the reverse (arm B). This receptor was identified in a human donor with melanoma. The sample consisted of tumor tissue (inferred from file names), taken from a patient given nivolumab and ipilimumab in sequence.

The CDR3: CASSSDSGGTDTQYF. The CDR3 region has the DNA TGTGCCAGCAGCTCAGATTCAGGTGGCACAGATACGCAGTATTTT. This chain links TRBV11-3 with TRBJ2-3; no clear D. V lost 4 bases and J lost 1, with 12 bases in between. The germline CDR1 and CDR2 sequences are SGHNT and YENEEA. The CDR3 length is 15 residues. The full variable domain, its missing parts supplied by reference TRBV11-3 and TRBJ2-3, is EAGVVQSPRYKIIEKKQPVAFWCNPISGHNTLYWYLQNLGQGPELLIRYENEEAVDDSQLPKDRFSAERLKGVDSTLKIQPAELGDSAVYLCASSSDSGGTDTQYFGPGTRLTVL.